A single sample gave rise to the 6 T cell receptor beta chains below, sequenced in a study of T cells in narcolepsy. The assay was immunoSEQ multiplex PCR, and TCRdb's table has in-frame clones only and misses some. The sample yields tens of thousands of clones, approximately 85% seen once. The sample comprised CD45RA- memory CD4+ T cells from PBMCs. Receptors originate from a human donor with narcolepsy.

This clone occurred once. V usage is TRBV27 and J usage is TRBJ2-2; D possibly matches TRBD1 or TRBD2 (5 bases each). Germline V gene sequence: CDR1 MNHEY, CDR2 SMNVEV (reference sequence). CDR3 length equals 15 residues. With 6 bases removed from V and 4 bases from J, the gap between germline ends came to 15 bases. The DNA of the CDR3 is TGTGCCAGCAGGAGGGGTAGCGCGGTCACCGGGGAGCTGTTTTTT. Amino acids: CASRRGSAVTGELFF.

This chain links TRBV28 with TRBJ2-7; possibly TRBD1 or TRBD2 for D (5 bases each). The CDR3 is made up of 13 amino acids. Trimming removed 8 bases at V and 0 bases at J, with 11 bases between. CDR1 and CDR2 from the germline V gene are MDHEN and SYDVKM. The CDR3 region is CASLRDASYEQYF. CDR3 coding DNA: TGTGCCAGCCTCCGGGACGCCTCCTACGAGCAGTACTTC.

CDR3 loop: CASSGTGGYEKLFF. Here the CDR3 DNA reads TGCGCCAGCAGCGGGACAGGGGGCTATGAAAAACTGTTTTTT. The rearrangement joins TRBV5-1 to TRBJ1-4; 12 bases fit TRBD1. The V and J ends lost 4 bases and 6 bases, in that order; junction bases with no gene match: 1. Germline V CDR1 and CDR2: SGHRS, YFSETQ. The CDR3 is 14 residues long.

The chain joins TRBV11-1 to TRBJ2-5; D is possibly TRBD1 (6 bases). CDR1 SGHAT and CDR2 FQDESV come from the germline V gene (reference sequence). V was clipped by 7 bases and J by 0 bases, with 9 bases between them. The CDR3 sequence is 13 residues long. The CDR3 reads CASTRTDQETQYF. In DNA form, the CDR3 reads TGTGCCAGCACCCGGACAGACCAAGAGACCCAGTACTTC.

In its sample, this clone was seen once. The chain carries TRBV5-1 and TRBJ2-5, with D possibly being TRBD2 (6 bases). This CDR3 spans 15 amino acids. V lost 4 bases and J lost 5, with 18 bases in between. Germline V gene lookup returns CDR1 SGHRS and CDR2 YFSETQ. The CDR3 bases are TGCGCCAGCAGCGACGGGACTTTAGCAGGGGAGACCCAGTACTTC. This gives the protein CASSDGTLAGETQYF.

In regard to this clone: This specimen includes other DNA sequences encoding the same CDR3. The chain has TRBV5-1 and TRBJ2-4, with a weak D call TRBD1 (7 bases). The germline V and J ends were trimmed by 0 bases and 7 bases, with 17 bases remaining between them. Germline-derived CDR1 and CDR2 are SGHRS and YFSETQ. This CDR3 has 16 amino acids. The CDR3 protein is CASSLGLRQGLNIQYF. For the CDR3, the DNA is TGCGCCAGCAGCTTGGGTCTGAGACAGGGACTGAACATTCAGTACTTC.